Shown below are 5 T cell receptor beta chains from a single sample sequenced in a study of cytomegalovirus exposure and HLA in healthy donors. This PCR relied on a set of 60 Vbeta primers and 13 Jbeta primers. Sequencing used immunoSEQ multiplex PCR; TCRdb keeps in-frame clones, though not all of them. The table lists 150,000 to 200,000 clones, 70% to 80% of them singletons. The sequencing input was PBMCs. All receptors derive from a male donor in good health and CMV-seronegative.

The chain's CDR3 is CASSAQTGQGFTGELFF. The CDR3 DNA reads as TGTGCCAGCAGCGCCCAAACGGGACAGGGTTTCACCGGGGAGCTGTTTTTT. The chain links TRBV9 to TRBJ2-2, with TRBD1 identical over 9 bases. The CDR3 is 17 amino acids. Germline-derived CDR1 and CDR2 are SGDLS and YYNGEE. Trimming removed 3 bases from V and 4 bases from J; junction bases left unmatched: 10.

V usage is TRBV5-1 and J usage is TRBJ2-7; TRBD2 aligns across 11 bases. The J segment lost 3 bases and the V segment lost 2 bases, leaving 7 bases of the junction unmatched. The CDR3 is 16 amino acids. Germline CDR1 and CDR2: SGHRS and YFSETQ. The CDR3 nucleotides are TGCGCCAGCAGCTTATACGGGGGACTAGCGGACTACGAGCAGTACTTC. This encodes CASSLYGGLADYEQYF.

This clone was counted a single time. The chain carries TRBV30 and TRBJ2-1, with D perhaps matching TRBD1 (5 bases). Trimming shortened V by 2 bases and J by 9 bases, and 11 bases separated the two germline ends. Germline values: CDR1 GTSNPN, CDR2 SVGIG (reference sequence). The CDR3 is 12 residues long. As DNA, the CDR3 is TGTGCCTGGAGTCCCCTTAGGGGTGAGCAGTTCTTC. This encodes CAWSPLRGEQFF. The full variable domain, in which reference TRBV30 and TRBJ2-1 provide the parts outside the CDR3, is SQTIHQWPATLVQPVGSPLSLECTVEGTSNPNLYWYRQAAGRGLQLLFYSVGIGQISSEVPQNLSASRPQDRQFILSSKKLLLSDSGFYLCAWSPLRGEQFFGPGTRLTVL.

This chain uses TRBV7-3 with TRBJ2-2; 9 bases agree with TRBD2. The V segment lost 4 bases and the J segment 4 bases; nucleotides outside the gene matches: 7. In germline, CDR1 is SGHTA, CDR2 FQGTGA. This CDR3 is 16 amino acids long. The CDR3 DNA is TGTGCCAGCAGCTCCTATAGCGGGAGCGGCACCGGGGAGCTGTTTTTT. Its protein product is CASSSYSGSGTGELFF.

This sequence joins TRBV6-5 and TRBJ1-2; TRBD1 is a possible D gene (5 bases). The CDR3 loop spans 15 amino acids. The germline V and J ends were trimmed by 0 bases and 4 bases, with 12 bases remaining between them. Per the germline V gene, CDR1 is MNHEY and CDR2 is SVGAGI. CDR3 residues: CASSYSGGLSYGYTF. In DNA, the CDR3 is TGTGCCAGCAGTTACTCGGGGGGGTTGAGCTATGGCTACACCTTC.